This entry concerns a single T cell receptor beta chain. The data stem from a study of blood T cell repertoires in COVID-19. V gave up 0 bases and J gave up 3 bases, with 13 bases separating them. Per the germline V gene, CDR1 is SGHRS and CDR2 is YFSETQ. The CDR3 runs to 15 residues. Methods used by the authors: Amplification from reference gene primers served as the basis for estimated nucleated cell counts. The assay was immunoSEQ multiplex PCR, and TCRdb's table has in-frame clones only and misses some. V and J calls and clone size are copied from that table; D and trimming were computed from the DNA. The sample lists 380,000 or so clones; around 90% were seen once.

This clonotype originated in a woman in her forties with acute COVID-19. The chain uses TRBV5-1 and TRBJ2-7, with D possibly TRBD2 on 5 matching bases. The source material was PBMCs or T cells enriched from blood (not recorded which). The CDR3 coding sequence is TGCGCCAGCAGCTTGGAAGGTAGGGAGTTCTACGAGCAGTACTTC. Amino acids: CASSLEGREFYEQYF.